This TCR beta chain was found in a study of read filtering for tumor transcriptome and immune sequencing. Molecular barcoded adaptors covering alpha/delta and beta/gamma chains were used on around 400 ng RNA. TCRdb fed the reads into MiXCR, producing one record per CDR3 protein. This sample yields about 63,000 distinct CDR3 sequences, of which 11% to 15% are seen a single time; about 44% belongs to the top ten. The CDR3 contains 16 residues. Germline CDR1 LNHDA, CDR2 SQIVND (reference sequence). V dropped 3 bases and J dropped 6 bases, with 21 bases sitting between them. The TCR sequence derives from a donor aged 40 or over with multiple myeloma. The chain joins TRBV19 to TRBJ2-7; TRBD2 might be the D (7 bases). Material: a population of CD138-negative cells sorted from bone marrow. The CDR3 here is CASSIVKGGADLEQYF. The CDR3 DNA reads as TGTGCCAGTAGTATCGTAAAAGGGGGGGCTGATCTCGAGCAGTACTTC.